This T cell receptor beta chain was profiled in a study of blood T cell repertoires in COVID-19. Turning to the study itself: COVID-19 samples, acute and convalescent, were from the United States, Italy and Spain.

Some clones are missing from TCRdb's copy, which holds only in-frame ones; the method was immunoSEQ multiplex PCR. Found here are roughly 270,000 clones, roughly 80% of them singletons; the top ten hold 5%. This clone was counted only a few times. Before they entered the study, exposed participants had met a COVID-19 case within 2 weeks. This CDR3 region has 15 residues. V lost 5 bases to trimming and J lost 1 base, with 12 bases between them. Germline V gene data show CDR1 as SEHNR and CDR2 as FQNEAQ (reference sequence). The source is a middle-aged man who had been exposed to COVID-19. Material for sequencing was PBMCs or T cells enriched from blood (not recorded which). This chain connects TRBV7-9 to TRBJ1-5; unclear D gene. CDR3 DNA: TGTGCCAGCAGCCCCCCCGGGATGAGCAATCAGCCCCAGCATTTT. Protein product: CASSPPGMSNQPQHF.